The rows below give T cell receptor beta chains drawn from one sample of a study of early T cells in non-severe SARS-CoV-2 infection. TCRdb re-called the 5' RACE reads with MiXCR, one entry per CDR3 protein. Here the sample spans 40,000 to 50,000 distinct CDR3 sequences, over 5% being singletons. The specimen was whole blood, collected at baseline. The receptors stem from an adult who was a healthcare worker with PCR-confirmed SARS-CoV-2 infection or an uninfected control (not recorded which). The CDR3 runs from the conserved cysteine through the conserved F or W. D genes are given only for firm matches. Rows may omit the clone size; those that give it use once, few, many or a size class.

d_gene	abundance	v_gene	j_gene	CDR3nt	CDR3aa
-	-	TRBV29-1	TRBJ2-1	TGCAGCGTTGTCAGGGATGAGCAGTTCTTC	CSVVRDEQFF
TRBD2	few	TRBV7-2	TRBJ2-1	TGTGCCAGCAGCCTCCCGGGACTAGAGCAGTTCTTC	CASSLPGLEQFF
-	many	TRBV2	TRBJ1-5	TGTGCCAGCAGTGCGGTCCGTAATCAGCCCCAGCATTTT	CASSAVRNQPQHF
TRBD1	many	TRBV12-3/TRBV12-4	TRBJ1-1	TGTGCCAGCAGTCCCAGGGGTGACAGGGAGAGGGCGCACACTGAAGCTTTCTTT	CASSPRGDRERAHTEAFF
-	few	TRBV29-1	TRBJ2-7	TGCAGCGTTTCTTCGCCAGGGGCATACGAGCAGTACTTC	CSVSSPGAYEQYF
-	many	TRBV11-2	TRBJ2-7	TGTGCCAGCAGCAGTATTGTGCGGAACCCCTACGAGCAGTACTTC	CASSSIVRNPYEQYF
TRBD2	many	TRBV5-6	TRBJ2-2	TGTGCCAGCAGCTTACCCGGACTAGCCGGTACCGGGGAGCTGTTTTTT	CASSLPGLAGTGELFF
-	many	TRBV12-3/TRBV12-4	TRBJ1-6	TGTGCCAGCAGTCCTCAGACTAATTCACCCCTCCACTTT	CASSPQTNSPLHF
-	many	TRBV21-1	TRBJ2-7	TGTGCCAGCAGCGCGATTAAATACGAGCAGTACTTC	CASSAIKYEQYF
-	many	TRBV27	TRBJ1-6	TGTGCCAGCAGGGGCTGGGACTCCTATAATTCACCCCTCCACTTT	CASRGWDSYNSPLHF
-	few	TRBV30	TRBJ2-7	TGTGCCTGGAGTGTACCTTGGGGCAGCACCGGATCCGAGCAGTACTTC	CAWSVPWGSTGSEQYF
-	many	TRBV14	TRBJ2-5	TGTGCCAGCAGCCAAGGGCCCTACCAGTACTTC	CASSQGPYQYF
-	many	TRBV5-6	TRBJ1-1	TGTGCCAGCAGCTTGGGGGGTGAAGCTTTCTTT	CASSLGGEAFF
-	few	TRBV6-5	TRBJ1-2	TGTGCCAGCAGGGGAGTGGTGGATGGCTACACCTTC	CASRGVVDGYTF
TRBD2	many	TRBV7-2	TRBJ2-1	TGTGCCAGCAGCGCGGCAGCGGGGCGCCTGGGTGAGCAGTTCTTC	CASSAAAGRLGEQFF
-	many	TRBV19	TRBJ2-1	TGTGCCAGTAGTATACGGCCTTCCTACAATGAGCAGTTCTTC	CASSIRPSYNEQFF
TRBD2	many	TRBV19	TRBJ2-1	TGTGCCAGTAGTATAACTAGCGGGAGTAGGAATGAGCAGTTCTTC	CASSITSGSRNEQFF
-	many	TRBV28	TRBJ2-7	TGTGCCAGCAGTTTTCGGGCAGGCCGCCTGACGGGTGAGGTCTACGAGCAGTACTTC	CASSFRAGRLTGEVYEQYF
-	-	TRBV9	TRBJ2-5	TGTGCCAGCAGCGCCTTCTCCGGGGAAGAGACCCAGTACTTC	CASSAFSGEETQYF
TRBD2	-	TRBV20-1	TRBJ2-1	TGCAGTACAATCCTAGCGGGAGGTTTCAATGAGCAGTTCTTC	CSTILAGGFNEQFF
-	many	TRBV28	TRBJ1-6	TGTGCCAGCAGTATCGCCCGGGACGGGTATTCACCCCTCCACTTT	CASSIARDGYSPLHF
TRBD2	many	TRBV25-1	TRBJ2-1	TGTGCCAGCAGTGCCCCCCTTGCGGGAGGGCCGGCTTCCTACAATGAGCAGTTCTTC	CASSAPLAGGPASYNEQFF
-	few	TRBV7-9	TRBJ2-5	TGTGCCAGCAGCTTAGGGGGGCGAGAGACCCAGTACTTC	CASSLGGRETQYF
-	-	TRBV11-2	TRBJ1-5	TGTGCCAGCAGCCCCCGGGGGAAGTCCCACGGCTTTCCAACCAATCAGCCCCAGCATTTT	CASSPRGKSHGFPTNQPQHF
-	many	TRBV20-1	TRBJ2-7	TGCAGTGCTAGAGATGGGGCTAGCGCCTACTACGAGCAGTACTTC	CSARDGASAYYEQYF
TRBD2	-	TRBV28	TRBJ2-1	TGTGCCAGCAGCTCCGGGACTAGCACTGAGCAGTTCTTC	CASSSGTSTEQFF
TRBD2	many	TRBV20-1	TRBJ2-7	TGCAGTGCTAGGACTAGCGGGTTCTACGAGCAGTACTTC	CSARTSGFYEQYF
TRBD1	many	TRBV30	TRBJ1-5	TGTGCCTGGAGAGAAGGGACAGGGGGCTCCCAGCCCCAGCATTTT	CAWREGTGGSQPQHF
-	-	TRBV25-1	TRBJ2-1	TGTGCCAGCAGTGAATTAGGGTCGAGCTCCTACAATGAGCAGTTCTTC	CASSELGSSSYNEQFF
-	few	TRBV7-2	TRBJ2-5	TGTGCCAGCACCCGATCCTTAGGGACGTTAGAGACCCAGTACTTC	CASTRSLGTLETQYF
TRBD2	many	TRBV7-2	TRBJ2-5	TGTGCCAGCAGCCCCCTGACTAGCGGGATGGGATCGACCCAGTACTTC	CASSPLTSGMGSTQYF
TRBD2	many	TRBV20-1	TRBJ2-1	TGCAGTGCTAGGGGACTAGCGGGATTAAGGTTCTTC	CSARGLAGLRFF
-	-	TRBV20-1	TRBJ2-3	TGCAGTGCCACGGGACTCCCCACAGATACGCAGTATTTT	CSATGLPTDTQYF
TRBD1	many	TRBV3-1	TRBJ2-7	TGTGCCAGCAGCCAACAGGGGGTGGAGTACTTC	CASSQQGVEYF
-	many	TRBV6-1	TRBJ2-7	TGTGCCAGCAGTGAAGCCCCAACCTACGAGCAGTACTTC	CASSEAPTYEQYF
-	many	TRBV7-9	TRBJ2-5	TGTGCCAGCAGCTTTAGTGGGGCTGCGGGAAGGGGAGAGACCCAGTACTTC	CASSFSGAAGRGETQYF
TRBD1	many	TRBV5-1	TRBJ1-2	TGCGCCAGCAGCTCTGCCCGGGACAGGGTGAACTATGGCTACACCTTC	CASSSARDRVNYGYTF
TRBD2	-	TRBV11-2	TRBJ2-2	TGTGCCAGCAGCTTACGTCTAGCGGGACCTACCGGGGAGCTGTTTTTT	CASSLRLAGPTGELFF
-	many	TRBV18	TRBJ1-1	TGTGCCAGCTCACTGTACAGGGATCCCACTGAAGCTTTCTTT	CASSLYRDPTEAFF
TRBD2	many	TRBV12-3/TRBV12-4	TRBJ2-5	TGTGCCAGCAGCCCCAGCGGGATGAGTCAAGAGACCCAGTACTTC	CASSPSGMSQETQYF
TRBD2	many	TRBV3-1	TRBJ2-2	TGTGCCAGCAGCCAAGGGACTAGCGGAACCGGGGAGCTGTTTTTT	CASSQGTSGTGELFF
TRBD2	many	TRBV20-1	TRBJ2-3	TGCAGTGCTCCCCTAGCGGGAGCGGGAGATACGCAGTATTTT	CSAPLAGAGDTQYF
-	many	TRBV20-1	TRBJ2-1	TGCAGTGCTATGACTACATACTCCTACAATGAGCAGTTCTTC	CSAMTTYSYNEQFF
-	few	TRBV27	TRBJ2-6	TGTGCCAGCCTCGGACAGCCTATTAATCCTGGGGCCAACGTCCTGACTTTC	CASLGQPINPGANVLTF
TRBD2	-	TRBV4-1	TRBJ2-1	TGCGCCAGCAGCCAAGGACTAGCGGGAGTCAGTGAGCAGTTCTTC	CASSQGLAGVSEQFF
-	-	TRBV29-1	TRBJ2-5	TGCAGCGTCCTCTCCAGAGGGGTCCAAGAGACCCAGTACTTC	CSVLSRGVQETQYF
-	many	TRBV6-6	TRBJ1-5	TGTGCCAGCAGAACGGGGACGGGGCTTCAGCCCCAGCATTTT	CASRTGTGLQPQHF
TRBD2	many	TRBV28	TRBJ2-7	TGTGCCAGCAGTCTGCCCGGGACTAGCGGGATCGAGCAGTACTTC	CASSLPGTSGIEQYF
-	-	TRBV20-1	TRBJ1-3	TGCAGTGCTACCTACGACAGTAGGTATTCTGGAAACACCATATATTTT	CSATYDSRYSGNTIYF
TRBD2	many	TRBV4-1	TRBJ2-5	TGCGCCAGCAGCACGCGACTAGCTAATGGGGAGACCCAGTACTTC	CASSTRLANGETQYF
-	-	TRBV7-7	TRBJ2-2	TGTGCTAGCAGTCCCGCTTCGGGATTTAGTTCGGCCGGGGAGCTGTTTTTT	CASSPASGFSSAGELFF
-	many	TRBV24-1	TRBJ2-7	TGTGCCACCAGTGTTGCGGTGTACGAGCAGTACTTC	CATSVAVYEQYF
TRBD1	many	TRBV28	TRBJ1-1	TGTGCCAGCAGAGGGACAGGGGATGGGACCACTGAAGCTTTCTTT	CASRGTGDGTTEAFF
TRBD1	few	TRBV11-3	TRBJ1-5	TGTGCCAGCAGCTTAGGACAGGGGCTAGGCAATCAGCCCCAGCATTTT	CASSLGQGLGNQPQHF
TRBD2	many	TRBV24-1	TRBJ2-1	TGTGCCACCAGTGGGACTAGCGGGATTAATGAGCAGTTCTTC	CATSGTSGINEQFF